Below are 13 T cell receptor beta chains sequenced from a single sample in a study of T cells after yellow fever vaccination. Using its own MiXCR run on the 5' RACE reads, TCRdb lists one record per CDR3 protein. This sample has 550,000 to 750,000 distinct CDR3 sequences, with roughly 14% found just once. This specimen was PBMCs, taken on the day of the yellow fever booster vaccination. The source is a man aged 25 to 45 who received the YFV17D yellow fever vaccine.

This clonotype was found many times. The CDR3 reads CASSSRGYEQYF. The CDR3 DNA reads TGTGCCAGCAGCTCCAGGGGGTACGAGCAGTACTTC. This chain joins TRBV28 and TRBJ2-7, with TRBD1 identical over 7 bases. V shed 6 bases, J shed 4 bases, and the junction held 3 bases outside the gene matches. The CDR3 covers 12 residues. Germline CDR1 reads MDHEN; CDR2 reads SYDVKM.

This chain uses TRBV5-5 with TRBJ1-2; 8 bases map to TRBD1. CDR1 and CDR2 from the germline V gene are SGHKS and YYEKEE (reference sequence). V was pared by 4 bases and J by 5 bases, with 13 bases of the junction left unmatched. CDR3 length: 16 amino acids. CDR3 residues: CASSLGPGGAGYGYTF. The CDR3 nucleotides read TGTGCCAGCAGCCTGGGCCCAGGGGGCGCAGGTTATGGCTACACCTTC.

V and J are TRBV15 and TRBJ2-7, with unresolved D. V lost 5 bases, J lost 5 bases, and 16 bases lay in between. The CDR3 covers 14 residues. Germline V gene data show CDR1 as LNHNV and CDR2 as YYDKDF (reference sequence). CDR3 sequence: CATSAWTSADEQYF. The CDR3 DNA sequence: TGTGCCACCAGCGCCTGGACCTCCGCGGACGAGCAGTACTTC.

The CDR3 loop reads CASGGQTTIYF. In DNA form, the CDR3 reads TGTGCCAGCGGTGGGCAGACCACCATATATTTT. V gene TRBV3-1 combines with J gene TRBJ1-3; D call uncertain. This CDR3 spans 11 amino acids. Trimming stripped 8 bases from V and 9 bases from J, with 11 bases between. The germline gives CDR1 LGHDT, CDR2 YNNKEL (reference sequence).

The chain has TRBV7-2 and TRBJ2-7; D is uncertain. Germline V CDR1 and CDR2: SGHTA, FQGNSA. The CDR3 is 12 residues long. Deletions cut 2 bases from V and 5 bases from J, with 7 bases between. CDR3 residues: CASSLNADEQYF. CDR3 DNA: TGTGCCAGCAGCTTAAATGCGGACGAGCAGTACTTC.

This clonotype has more than one count but fewer than ten. This chain connects TRBV4-3 to TRBJ1-4; TRBD1 aligns across 9 bases. The CDR3 runs to 14 residues. Unmatched junction bases numbered 6, after V lost 5 bases and J lost 8 bases. Looked up from germline, CDR1 is LGHNA and CDR2 is YSLEER. The CDR3 region is CASSSTGGNEKLFF. The CDR3 nucleotides read TGCGCCAGCAGCTCGACAGGGGGTAACGAAAAACTGTTTTTT.

This clonotype has only a few counts. This rearrangement joins TRBV29-1 to TRBJ2-5; D gene uncertain. CDR3 size: 12 residues. V lost 7 bases and J lost 1, with 10 bases in between. Per the germline V gene, CDR1 is SQVTM and CDR2 is ANQGSEA. The CDR3 is CSAGRLQETQYF. In DNA, the CDR3 is TGCAGCGCAGGACGGCTCCAAGAGACCCAGTACTTC.

This clonotype was seen more than once but under ten times. This chain links TRBV24-1 with TRBJ2-3; D is possibly TRBD1 (6 bases). This CDR3 contains 17 residues. Germline V CDR1 and CDR2: KGHDR, SFDVKD. The V end was cut by 2 bases, the J end by 4 bases, with 18 bases between. CDR3: CATSDSLGHDGADTQYF. The CDR3, as DNA: TGTGCCACCAGTGATTCGCTGGGACACGACGGGGCAGATACGCAGTATTTT.

The chain uses TRBV10-3 and TRBJ2-1; 12 bases map to TRBD2. Germline-derived CDR1 and CDR2 are ENHRY and SYGVKD. This CDR3 spans 15 amino acids. Losses at the gene ends were 11 bases for V and 3 bases for J; bases not matched to a gene: 8. The CDR3 loop reads CAATSGRTGYNEQFF. The CDR3 region has the DNA TGTGCCGCGACTAGCGGGAGAACGGGCTACAATGAGCAGTTCTTC.

This clonotype was detected a few times. The chain links TRBV7-9 to TRBJ2-4; 8 bases are shared with TRBD2. The CDR3 runs 15 residues. CDR1 is SEHNR, CDR2 FQNEAQ, per germline (reference sequence). V was pared by 2 bases and J by 4 bases, with 4 bases of the junction left unmatched. CDR3 protein: CASSLTSGGKNIQYF. The CDR3 DNA is TGTGCCAGCAGCTTAACATCGGGAGGGAAAAACATTCAGTACTTC.

This clonotype was counted between two and nine times. The DNA of the CDR3 is TGTGCCAGCAGCGATTTTCCCGGGGAGCTGTTTTTT. As protein: CASSDFPGELFF. This sequence joins TRBV9 and TRBJ2-2; unclear D gene. The V end lost 3 bases, the J end lost 6 bases, and 6 bases lay between the germline ends. Germline V lookup: CDR1 SGDLS, CDR2 YYNGEE. There are 12 residues in the CDR3.

The chain uses TRBV5-6 and TRBJ2-1; 8 positions match TRBD2. The CDR3 contains 16 residues. Looked up from germline, CDR1 is SGHDT and CDR2 is YYEEEE. Trimming removed 5 bases from V and 4 bases from J; junction bases left unmatched: 11. CDR3 nucleotides: TGTGCCAGCAGTGCACCGGGAACTAGCGGATACAATGAGCAGTTCTTC. Translating it yields CASSAPGTSGYNEQFF. The full variable domain, in which reference TRBV5-6 and TRBJ2-1 provide the parts outside the CDR3, is DAGVTQSPTHLIKTRGQQVTLRCSPKSGHDTVSWYQQALGQGPQFIFQYYEEEERQRGNFPDRFSGHQFPNYSSELNVNALLLGDSALYLCASSAPGTSGYNEQFFGPGTRLTVL.

This clonotype has only one observation. The J gene is TRBJ2-5, the V gene TRBV14; possible D gene TRBD2, 6 bases. Trimming cost V 5 bases and J 7 bases, with 14 bases left between them. Germline V CDR1 and CDR2: SGHDN, FVKESK. This CDR3 region has 13 residues. The CDR3 bases are TGTGCCAGCAGCGAGACTAGGTTAGGGACCCAGTACTTC. Amino acid sequence: CASSETRLGTQYF.